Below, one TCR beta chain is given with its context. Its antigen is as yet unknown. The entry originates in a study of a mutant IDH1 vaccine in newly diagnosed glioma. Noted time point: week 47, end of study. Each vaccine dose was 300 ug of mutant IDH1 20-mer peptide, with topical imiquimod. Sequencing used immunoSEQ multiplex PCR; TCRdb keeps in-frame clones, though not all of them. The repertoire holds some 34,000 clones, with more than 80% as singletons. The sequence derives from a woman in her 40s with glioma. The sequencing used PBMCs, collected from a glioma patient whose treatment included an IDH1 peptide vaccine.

In nucleotides, the CDR3 is TGCAGCGTTGCTTTGGGACAGGTGGGATCGCAGTATTTT. It translates to CSVALGQVGSQYF. The chain links TRBV29-1 to TRBJ2-3; 8 bases agree with TRBD1. The V segment lost 4 bases and the J segment 10 bases; nucleotides outside the gene matches: 10. The CDR3 is 13 residues long. Germline loops: CDR1 SQVTM, CDR2 ANQGSEA.